These T cell receptor beta chains were read from a single sample in a study of blood T cells in healthy people across ages. TCRdb independently ran MiXCR on the 5' RACE reads; one entry per CDR3 protein. The sample has some 1.5 million distinct CDR3 sequences; approximately 43% are singletons. The sample was blood. The receptors were sampled from a woman aged 18 to 35 in good health. Both conserved end residues are part of each CDR3.

>TRBV12-3/TRBV12-4|NA
CASSLEGGSETQYF
>TRBV6-1|TRBJ1-6
CASTLLYNSPLHF
>TRBV6-6|TRBJ2-7
CASSRLRYYEQYF
>TRBV6-2/TRBV6-3|TRBJ2-1
CASSWGPGTGRNEQFF
>TRBV7-2|TRBJ2-7
CASSLVTSGDEQYF
>TRBV4-1|TRBJ2-1
CASSQVGGQFF
>TRBV11-2|TRBJ2-1
CASSLASWGQFF
>TRBV9|TRBJ2-3
CASRRRLNTQYF
>TRBV2|TRBJ2-1
CASGVWNSDEQFF
>TRBV7-2|TRBJ2-5
CASSPTSGTREETQYF
>TRBV6-1|TRBJ2-5
CASGEVASGDYNEQYF
>TRBV27|TRBJ2-3
CASSLFSGTSGGYSTDTQYF
>TRBV7-2|TRBJ2-3
CASSSDRWRTQYF
>TRBV30|NA
CAWTGTRSCEQYF
>TRBV12-3/TRBV12-4|TRBJ1-1
CASSRMNTEAFF
>TRBV29-1|TRBJ2-1
CSVEGTVRSSYNEQFF
>TRBV7-2|TRBJ2-1
CVSSLLKRGDYNEQFF
>TRBV6-6|TRBJ2-3
CASSLADTRYF
>TRBV6-5|TRBJ2-1
CASSYAGGLNEQFF
>TRBV7-2|TRBJ1-1
CASSLAHGFMNTEAFF
>TRBV28|NA
CASSSTGLAGNEQYF
>TRBV15|TRBJ1-2
CATSREPLNYGYTF
>TRBV4-2|TRBJ2-3
CASSQSLGQGTDTQYF
>TRBV7-9|TRBJ2-7
CASSPTSGHEVDVHEQYF
>TRBV3-1|TRBJ1-4
CASSQSGNEKLFF
>TRBV20-1|TRBJ2-6
CSASSISGANVLTF
>TRBV4-3|TRBJ1-4
CASSQSAGATNEKLFF
>TRBV21-1|TRBJ1-1
CAVRQGATNTEAFF
>TRBV20-1|TRBJ1-2
CSARDQDRQGSNYGYTF
>TRBV29-1|TRBJ2-7
CSVPGLFSEQYF
>TRBV29-1|TRBJ2-3
CSVDPSQDLSDTQYF
>TRBV6-2/TRBV6-3|TRBJ1-5
CASRLRNQPQHF
>TRBV9|TRBJ2-1
CASSMTGSYNEQFF
>TRBV5-1|TRBJ1-6
CASSPWGRGSYNSPLHF
>TRBV20-1|TRBJ2-7
CSARDWRPGSHEQYF
>TRBV6-6|TRBJ1-2
CASSPSYTQAYGYTF
>TRBV7-9|TRBJ2-2
CASSSNRGITGELFF
>TRBV11-2|TRBJ2-1
CASSLAGTGRVFFSYNEQFF
>TRBV7-2|TRBJ1-2
CASSADANYGYTF
>TRBV12-3/TRBV12-4|TRBJ2-7
CASSFQPDEQYF
>TRBV24-1|TRBJ2-2
CATSSLAGGNTGELFF
>TRBV4-1|TRBJ2-3
CASSSAERSLSTDTQYF
>TRBV14|TRBJ2-1
CASSQQGSYNEQFF
>TRBV29-1|TRBJ1-6
CSVTSVSSYNSPLHF
>TRBV6-2/TRBV6-3|TRBJ1-1
CASSYFQARTEAFF
>TRBV6-5|TRBJ2-7
CASSRWTRGNEQYF
>TRBV29-1|TRBJ2-7
CSVEGRGLYNEQYF
>TRBV27|TRBJ2-6
CASSWSTGANVLTF